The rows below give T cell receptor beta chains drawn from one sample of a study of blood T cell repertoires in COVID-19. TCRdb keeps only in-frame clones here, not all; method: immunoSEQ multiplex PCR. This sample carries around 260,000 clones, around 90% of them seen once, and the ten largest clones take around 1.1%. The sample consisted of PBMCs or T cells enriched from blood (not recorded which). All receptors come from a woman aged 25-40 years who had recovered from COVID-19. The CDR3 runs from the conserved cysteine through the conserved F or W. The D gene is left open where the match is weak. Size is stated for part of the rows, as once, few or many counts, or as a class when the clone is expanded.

CDR3aa: CASHGGISYEQYF
CDR3nt: TGTGCCAGTCATGGGGGGATCTCCTACGAGCAGTACTTC
d_gene: NA
j_gene: TRBJ2-7
v_gene: TRBV28
abundance: NA

CDR3aa: CASSLTGVGSYNEQFF
CDR3nt: TGTGCCAGCAGTTTAACAGGGGTCGGGTCCTACAATGAGCAGTTCTTC
d_gene: TRBD1
j_gene: TRBJ2-1
v_gene: TRBV28
abundance: NA

CDR3aa: CASSQEAGGYNEQFF
CDR3nt: TGCGCCAGCAGCCAAGAGGCGGGAGGTTACAATGAGCAGTTCTTC
d_gene: TRBD2
j_gene: TRBJ2-1
v_gene: TRBV4-3
abundance: NA

CDR3aa: CASSQVPGSSYGYTF
CDR3nt: TGCGCCAGCAGCCAAGTTCCGGGGTCTTCCTATGGCTACACCTTC
d_gene: NA
j_gene: TRBJ1-2
v_gene: TRBV4-1
abundance: NA

CDR3aa: CASSPTTGEETQYF
CDR3nt: TGTGCCAGCAGTCCGACGACAGGGGAAGAGACCCAGTACTTC
d_gene: TRBD1
j_gene: TRBJ2-5
v_gene: TRBV6-2/TRBV6-3
abundance: NA

CDR3aa: CASSFRLRTLQETQYF
CDR3nt: TGCGCCAGCAGCTTCAGACTAAGAACGCTCCAAGAGACCCAGTACTTC
d_gene: NA
j_gene: TRBJ2-5
v_gene: TRBV5-1
abundance: NA

CDR3aa: CASSSYSFQTSGNTIYF
CDR3nt: TGTGCCAGCAGCTCCTATAGTTTTCAAACCTCTGGAAACACCATATATTTT
d_gene: NA
j_gene: TRBJ1-3
v_gene: TRBV7-9
abundance: NA

CDR3aa: CASSFSSGANVLTF
CDR3nt: TGTGCCAGCAGCTTCAGCTCTGGGGCCAACGTCCTGACTTTC
d_gene: NA
j_gene: TRBJ2-6
v_gene: TRBV11-3
abundance: NA

CDR3aa: CASSLSGLAGNEQFF
CDR3nt: TGTGCCAGCAGCTTATCGGGACTAGCGGGCAATGAGCAGTTCTTC
d_gene: TRBD2
j_gene: TRBJ2-1
v_gene: TRBV9
abundance: NA

CDR3aa: CASSYRDKSYEQYF
CDR3nt: TGTGCCAGCAGCTACCGGGACAAATCCTACGAGCAGTACTTC
d_gene: NA
j_gene: TRBJ2-7
v_gene: TRBV7-9
abundance: once

CDR3aa: CACRGPEKLFF
CDR3nt: TGTGCCTGCAGGGGCCCGGAAAAACTGTTTTTT
d_gene: NA
j_gene: TRBJ1-4
v_gene: TRBV30
abundance: NA

CDR3aa: CASRDRGTYEQYF
CDR3nt: TGTGCCAGCAGAGACAGGGGCACCTACGAGCAGTACTTC
d_gene: TRBD1
j_gene: TRBJ2-7
v_gene: TRBV12-3/TRBV12-4
abundance: NA

CDR3aa: CATSDVTRSDTQYF
CDR3nt: TGTGCCACCAGTGACGTTACGCGCTCAGATACGCAGTATTTT
d_gene: NA
j_gene: TRBJ2-3
v_gene: TRBV24-1
abundance: NA

CDR3aa: CASSPRGLAGNYEQYF
CDR3nt: TGTGCCAGCAGCCCACGAGGACTAGCGGGCAACTACGAGCAGTACTTC
d_gene: TRBD2
j_gene: TRBJ2-7
v_gene: TRBV7-9
abundance: NA

CDR3aa: CASSAGTGGTDTQYF
CDR3nt: TGTGCCAGCAGCGCCGGGACAGGAGGCACAGATACGCAGTATTTT
d_gene: TRBD1
j_gene: TRBJ2-3
v_gene: TRBV6-5
abundance: NA

CDR3aa: CASSHPTGLRLGDTQYF
CDR3nt: TGTGCCAGCAGCCACCCGACGGGACTCCGTTTGGGAGATACGCAGTATTTT
d_gene: NA
j_gene: TRBJ2-3
v_gene: TRBV5-6
abundance: NA

CDR3aa: CASSQDPGGYDYGYTF
CDR3nt: TGCGCCAGCAGCCAAGATCCGGGGGGGTACGACTATGGCTACACCTTC
d_gene: NA
j_gene: TRBJ1-2
v_gene: TRBV4-1
abundance: NA

CDR3aa: CASSQDLGSEAFF
CDR3nt: TGTGCCAGCAGCCAAGATCTTGGCAGTGAAGCTTTCTTT
d_gene: NA
j_gene: TRBJ1-1
v_gene: TRBV14
abundance: NA

CDR3aa: CASSRTVDSGNTIYF
CDR3nt: TGTGCCAGCAGCCGGACAGTGGACTCTGGAAACACCATATATTTT
d_gene: NA
j_gene: TRBJ1-3
v_gene: TRBV5-5
abundance: NA

CDR3aa: CASSGQGFTGELFF
CDR3nt: TGTGCCAGCAGTGGACAGGGTTTCACCGGGGAGCTGTTTTTT
d_gene: TRBD1
j_gene: TRBJ2-2
v_gene: TRBV6-4
abundance: NA

CDR3aa: CATRREVVETQYF
CDR3nt: TGTGCCACCAGACGGGAAGTGGTTGAGACCCAGTACTTC
d_gene: NA
j_gene: TRBJ2-5
v_gene: TRBV24-1
abundance: NA

CDR3aa: CASSLAVSAFEETQYF
CDR3nt: TGTGCCAGCAGCTTGGCGGTTAGCGCTTTCGAAGAGACCCAGTACTTC
d_gene: NA
j_gene: TRBJ2-5
v_gene: TRBV5-6
abundance: NA

CDR3aa: CASSMTSTTYNEQFF
CDR3nt: TGTGCCAGTAGTATGACTAGCACTACCTACAATGAGCAGTTCTTC
d_gene: TRBD2
j_gene: TRBJ2-1
v_gene: TRBV19
abundance: NA

CDR3aa: CASRTLVPGGANYGYTF
CDR3nt: TGTGCCAGCAGAACTCTCGTCCCGGGGGGGGCTAACTATGGCTACACCTTC
d_gene: NA
j_gene: TRBJ1-2
v_gene: TRBV27
abundance: NA